These 20 T cell receptor beta chains came from one sample sequenced in a study of regulatory T cells in long-lasting Graves disease. Library construction for TCR beta used iRepertoire HTBI primers and Arm-PCR of CDR3 regions. In TCRdb, the multiplex PCR reads were re-called with MiXCR into one record per CDR3 protein. The sample carries 600,000 to 850,000 distinct CDR3 sequences, about 32% recorded once. The time point: persistent/refractory GD, antithyroid drugs over 5 years with positive TRAb. PBMC RNA served as the TCR library source. Sequences were derived from peripheral blood mononuclear cells (PBMCs), sampled when the disease was refractory, from a patient treated with antithyroid drugs. These receptors were collected from a female donor with Graves disease.

The table lists this clonotype with a few counts. The chain carries TRBV6-1 and TRBJ1-5; TRBD1 might be the D (5 bases). Germline V gene sequence: CDR1 MNHNS, CDR2 SASEGT. V gave up 6 bases and J gave up 5 bases, with 14 bases separating them. This CDR3 has 14 amino acids. The CDR3 loop reads CASSLGRGYQPQHF. The CDR3 bases are TGTGCCAGCAGCCTCGGGAGGGGCTATCAGCCCCAGCATTTT.

This chain uses TRBV5-1 with TRBJ2-6; D call uncertain. V was shortened by 0 bases and J by 2 bases, with 15 bases between the two germline ends. This CDR3 spans 18 amino acids. Germline V gene lookup returns CDR1 SGHRS and CDR2 YFSETQ. The CDR3 spells CASSLGVGGEPGANVLTF. The DNA of the CDR3 is TGCGCCAGCAGCTTGGGAGTGGGTGGGGAACCTGGGGCCAACGTCCTGACTTTC.

The chain joins TRBV7-9 to TRBJ2-5, with a possible D match to TRBD2 (6 bases). Germline loops: CDR1 SEHNR, CDR2 FQNEAQ (reference sequence). Trimming cost V 5 bases and J 0 bases, with 13 bases left between them. The CDR3 is made up of 15 amino acids. The CDR3 sequence: CASSGGTEYQETQYF. DNA for the CDR3: TGTGCCAGCAGCGGAGGGACCGAGTACCAAGAGACCCAGTACTTC.

This clonotype has a handful of counts. CDR3 nucleotide sequence: TGTGCCAGTAGTATAACTGCGCCAGGGGGCTTCGGGGAGCTGTTTTTT. Translation gives CASSITAPGGFGELFF. The chain has TRBV19 and TRBJ2-2, with TRBD1 matching 8 bases. Germline V gene data show CDR1 as LNHDA and CDR2 as SQIVND (reference sequence). V trimming: 2 bases; J trimming: 7 bases; junction bases outside the gene matches: 9. CDR3 length: 16 amino acids.

This clonotype was seen a handful of times. This rearrangement joins TRBV6-2 or TRBV6-3 to TRBJ2-5, with 7 bases that match TRBD1. CDR1 MNHEY and CDR2 SVGEGT come from the germline V gene. CDR3 length: 15 residues. Trimming removed 0 bases from V and 3 bases from J; junction bases left unmatched: 4. CDR3 DNA sequence: TGTGCCAGCAGTTACTCCCTGACAGGGAAAGAGACCCAGTACTTC. Translating it yields CASSYSLTGKETQYF.

This clonotype was seen only a few times. This chain links TRBV9 with TRBJ1-1; weak D call: TRBD1 (5 bases). From germline, CDR1 is SGDLS and CDR2 YYNGEE. Trimming shortened V by 2 bases and J by 1 base, and 15 bases separated the two germline ends. The CDR3 has 16 residues. CDR3 sequence (DNA): TGTGCCAGCAGCGTTCGGGCCGGGACCAAGAACACTGAAGCTTTCTTT. This translates into CASSVRAGTKNTEAFF.

The table lists this clonotype with a few counts. The J gene is TRBJ1-1, the V gene TRBV30; D is unclear. V gave up 4 bases and J gave up 5 bases, with 20 bases separating them. This CDR3 spans 15 amino acids. Germline-derived CDR1 and CDR2 are GTSNPN and SVGIG (reference sequence). The DNA of the CDR3 is TGTGCCTGGATAGAGCTTACACGACCTAGAACTGAAGCTTTCTTT. Protein sequence: CAWIELTRPRTEAFF.

As concerns this clonotype: The junction does not match germline at one end; this may be a read error. The V call is TRBV18, the J call TRBJ2-6, with D possibly being TRBD1 (5 bases). The germline gives CDR1 KGHSH, CDR2 LQKENI. This CDR3 comprises 15 residues. CDR3 in amino acids: CASSPPGYGANVLTF. The CDR3 DNA sequence: TGTGCCAGCTCACCACCCGGGTATGGGGCCAACGTCCTGACCTTC.

This chain uses TRBV20-1 with TRBJ2-1; 7 nucleotides align to TRBD2. From germline, CDR1 is DFQATT and CDR2 SNEGSKA (reference sequence). CDR3 length: 16 residues. The trim removed 6 bases at V and 5 bases at J, leaving 16 bases unmatched. The CDR3 loop is CSAHSGAGDFHNEQFF. Written as DNA, the CDR3 is TGCAGTGCACACTCGGGTGCGGGAGACTTCCACAATGAGCAGTTCTTC.

In this sample, this clonotype turned up many times. V usage is TRBV7-3 and J usage is TRBJ2-5; D ambiguous. Germline CDR1 SGHTA, CDR2 FQGTGA. With 8 bases removed from V and 1 base from J, the gap between germline ends came to 11 bases. The CDR3 runs to 13 residues. As DNA, the CDR3 is TGTGCCAGCGCCCCGTCAGGCCAAGAGACCCAGTACTTC. This codes for CASAPSGQETQYF.

The count of this clonotype is one. V gene TRBV7-3 combines with J gene TRBJ1-1; 9 bases fit TRBD1. After removal of 2 bases from V and 10 bases from J, the junction contained 5 bases not matched to a gene. Germline assignment: CDR1 SGHTA and CDR2 FQGTGA. The CDR3 length is 13 residues. The CDR3: CASSLSPGQGAFF. The CDR3 DNA is TGTGCCAGCAGCTTATCTCCGGGACAGGGAGCTTTCTTT.

In this sample, this clonotype turned up a few times. This chain joins TRBV12-3 or TRBV12-4 and TRBJ2-7, with 7 positions matching TRBD1. The V segment lost 1 base and the J segment 2 bases; nucleotides outside the gene matches: 5. The CDR3 is made up of 15 amino acids. Here the CDR3 DNA reads TGTGCCAGCAGTTTAGGAGGGGGCAGCGCCTACGAGCAGTACTTC. Its translation: CASSLGGGSAYEQYF.

In its sample, this clonotype was seen a few times. This sequence joins TRBV11-2 and TRBJ1-5; perhaps TRBD1 as D (5 bases). The V gene lost 5 bases and the J gene lost 6 bases, with 17 bases spanning the gap. Germline V gives CDR1 SGHAT, CDR2 FQNNGV. This CDR3 comprises 15 residues. The CDR3 DNA follows: TGTGCCAGCAGCACCTCAGGGACGGGTGCTCAGCCCCAGCATTTT. Translated: CASSTSGTGAQPQHF.

This chain joins TRBV20-1 and TRBJ1-2; 8 positions match TRBD1. Germline loops: CDR1 DFQATT, CDR2 SNEGSKA (reference sequence). J gave up 1 base and V 5 bases, and 9 bases lay outside the gene matches. This CDR3 region has 15 residues. This CDR3 reads CSASYRTGRNYGYTF. The CDR3 coding sequence is TGCAGTGCTTCCTACCGGACAGGGCGTAACTATGGCTACACCTTC.

The genes are TRBV2 and TRBJ2-4, with TRBD1 as a possible D gene (6 bases). V lost 6 bases and J lost 1, with 10 bases in between. Looked up from germline, CDR1 is SNHLY and CDR2 is FYNNEI. The length of the CDR3 is 14 residues. The CDR3 nucleotides are TGTGCCAGCAGCTTCGACAGGGCCAAAAACATTCAGTACTTC. Its translation: CASSFDRAKNIQYF.

In the case of this clonotype: This may be a read error: a much more frequent sequence differs by one nucleotide. The chain uses TRBV27 and TRBJ2-7, with 9 bases aligning to TRBD1. Germline values: CDR1 MNHEY, CDR2 SMNVEV (reference sequence). The CDR3 sequence is 14 residues long. With V trimmed by 3 bases and J by 5 bases, 5 bases remained unmatched. The CDR3 region is CASSFRDRAHEQYF. CDR3 DNA sequence: TGTGCCAGCAGTTTCCGGGACAGGGCCCACGAGCAGTACTTC.

This clonotype was observed a few times. The chain combines TRBV6-2 or TRBV6-3 with TRBJ2-7; weak D call: TRBD1 (5 bases). Between the trimmed V and J ends, which lost 2 bases and 0 bases, there was a span of 11 bases. Germline V gene sequence: CDR1 MNHEY, CDR2 SVGEGT. CDR3 size: 15 residues. The CDR3 DNA reads TGTGCCAGCAGTTACGGACAAACAGACTCCTACGAGCAGTACTTC. This encodes CASSYGQTDSYEQYF.

Ten or more counts support this clonotype. The V call is TRBV20-1, the J call TRBJ2-5; 8 bases line up with TRBD2. The CDR3 length is 14 residues. With 3 bases clipped from V and 5 bases from J, the junction kept 8 bases outside the gene matches. Germline values: CDR1 DFQATT, CDR2 SNEGSKA (reference sequence). The CDR3 coding sequence is TGCAGTGCTAGGCGGGGGGTTGGGGGTGAGACCCAGTACTTC. This translates into CSARRGVGGETQYF.

This chain joins TRBV20-1 and TRBJ1-2; D unclear. This CDR3 has 11 residues. Trimming removed 6 bases at V and 4 bases at J, with 9 bases between. Germline V lookup: CDR1 DFQATT, CDR2 SNEGSKA (reference sequence). CDR3 sequence: CSAGQIYGYTF. The CDR3 DNA sequence: TGCAGTGCAGGGCAGATCTATGGCTACACCTTC.

The chain uses TRBV29-1 and TRBJ1-2; D gene ambiguous. The CDR3 is made up of 13 amino acids. Germline CDR1 and CDR2: SQVTM and ANQGSEA. V was pared by 8 bases and J by 2 bases, with 15 bases between. The CDR3 region has the DNA TGCAGCCTAGAGAGTCCGGACAACTATGGCTACACCTTC. This gives the protein CSLESPDNYGYTF.